A selection of T cell receptor beta chains follows, all from one sample in a study of CD8+ T cells in alopecia areata. Assay used: immunoSEQ multiplex PCR; TCRdb lists only in-frame clones, some missing. The sample lists 150,000 to 250,000 clones; 60% to 70% were seen once. The material was CD4+ T cells sorted from blood, obtained at week 4, from a patient treated with tofacitinib. The receptors here all came from a human donor with alopecia areata. Each CDR3 is given with its conserved first and last residue. A D gene is named only where the DNA matches it firmly. Size values are once, few and many counts, or a class for expanded clones, and some rows have none.

abundance: few
d_gene: -
j_gene: TRBJ1-5
v_gene: TRBV12-5
CDR3aa: CASGLSGGGSLSNQPQHF
CDR3nt: TGTGCTAGTGGTTTGTCGGGGGGAGGGTCTCTGAGCAATCAGCCCCAGCATTTT

abundance: few
d_gene: TRBD1
j_gene: TRBJ2-7
v_gene: TRBV28
CDR3aa: CASSPGQSYEQYF
CDR3nt: TGTGCCAGCAGCCCGGGACAGTCCTACGAGCAGTACTTC

abundance: -
d_gene: -
j_gene: TRBJ1-2
v_gene: TRBV4-1
CDR3aa: CASSQVQGNRDYGYTF
CDR3nt: TGCGCCAGCAGCCAAGTTCAAGGGAATCGAGACTATGGCTACACCTTC

abundance: -
d_gene: -
j_gene: TRBJ1-6
v_gene: TRBV29-1
CDR3aa: CSVGREAHSPLHF
CDR3nt: TGCAGCGTTGGAAGGGAAGCTCATTCACCCCTCCACTTT

abundance: few
d_gene: -
j_gene: TRBJ2-7
v_gene: TRBV19
CDR3aa: CASSGPGREQYF
CDR3nt: TGTGCCAGTAGTGGACCCGGGCGCGAGCAGTACTTC

abundance: -
d_gene: -
j_gene: TRBJ2-1
v_gene: TRBV7-3
CDR3aa: CASSLQGLSSYNEQFF
CDR3nt: TGTGCCAGCAGCTTACAGGGGTTGAGCTCCTACAATGAGCAGTTCTTC

abundance: few
d_gene: -
j_gene: TRBJ1-6
v_gene: TRBV29-1
CDR3aa: CSVGTADNSPLHF
CDR3nt: TGCAGCGTCGGGACGGCCGATAATTCACCCCTCCACTTT

abundance: -
d_gene: -
j_gene: TRBJ2-5
v_gene: TRBV29-1
CDR3aa: CSVGVQETQYF
CDR3nt: TGCAGCGTTGGAGTTCAGGAGACCCAGTACTTC

abundance: few
d_gene: -
j_gene: TRBJ2-7
v_gene: TRBV7-2
CDR3aa: CASSSRDGSYEQYF
CDR3nt: TGTGCCAGCAGCTCCCGGGACGGATCCTACGAGCAGTACTTC

abundance: -
d_gene: -
j_gene: TRBJ1-2
v_gene: TRBV30
CDR3aa: CAWTPGMGGYTF
CDR3nt: TGTGCCTGGACCCCGGGGATGGGTGGCTACACCTTC

abundance: -
d_gene: -
j_gene: TRBJ2-3
v_gene: TRBV5-4
CDR3aa: CASSLKLDTDTQYF
CDR3nt: TGTGCCAGCAGCTTGAAACTAGACACAGATACGCAGTATTTT

abundance: -
d_gene: TRBD1
j_gene: TRBJ1-1
v_gene: TRBV27
CDR3aa: CASSGTGYSGTEAFF
CDR3nt: TGTGCCAGCAGTGGGACAGGGTATTCGGGCACTGAAGCTTTCTTT

abundance: -
d_gene: TRBD2
j_gene: TRBJ2-2
v_gene: TRBV5-1
CDR3aa: CASSAGTSIPGELFF
CDR3nt: TGCGCCAGCAGCGCCGGGACTAGTATTCCCGGGGAGCTGTTTTTT

abundance: -
d_gene: TRBD2
j_gene: TRBJ2-5
v_gene: TRBV2
CDR3aa: CASRRLAGQETQYF
CDR3nt: TGTGCCAGCAGGCGACTAGCGGGACAAGAGACCCAGTACTTC

abundance: -
d_gene: -
j_gene: TRBJ2-3
v_gene: TRBV29-1
CDR3aa: CSVEDPGENTDTQYF
CDR3nt: TGCAGCGTTGAAGATCCCGGAGAAAACACAGATACGCAGTATTTT

abundance: -
d_gene: TRBD1
j_gene: TRBJ1-3
v_gene: TRBV19
CDR3aa: CATKGGQAGNTIYF
CDR3nt: TGTGCCACCAAAGGGGGACAGGCTGGAAACACCATATATTTT

abundance: few
d_gene: -
j_gene: TRBJ2-5
v_gene: TRBV25-1
CDR3aa: CASSEKGGHGETQYF
CDR3nt: TGTGCCAGCAGTGAAAAGGGGGGACACGGAGAGACCCAGTACTTC

abundance: -
d_gene: TRBD2
j_gene: TRBJ2-5
v_gene: TRBV7-2
CDR3aa: CASSSSGEETQYF
CDR3nt: TGTGCCAGCAGCTCTAGCGGGGAAGAGACCCAGTACTTC

abundance: -
d_gene: -
j_gene: TRBJ1-2
v_gene: TRBV30
CDR3aa: CAWSVRREPSNYGYTF
CDR3nt: TGTGCCTGGAGTGTACGACGGGAACCGTCTAACTATGGCTACACCTTC

abundance: few
d_gene: TRBD2
j_gene: TRBJ2-5
v_gene: TRBV29-1
CDR3aa: CSVEDPGLAEKETQYF
CDR3nt: TGCAGCGTTGAAGACCCGGGACTAGCGGAAAAAGAGACCCAGTACTTC

abundance: -
d_gene: -
j_gene: TRBJ2-5
v_gene: TRBV7-2
CDR3aa: CASSARTVEGGETQYF
CDR3nt: TGTGCCAGCAGCGCGAGGACAGTAGAAGGTGGAGAGACCCAGTACTTC

abundance: once
d_gene: -
j_gene: TRBJ1-2
v_gene: TRBV11-2
CDR3aa: CASSLYGTGDYGYTF
CDR3nt: TGTGCCAGCAGCTTATACGGGACGGGGGACTATGGCTACACCTTC

abundance: -
d_gene: TRBD1
j_gene: TRBJ2-5
v_gene: TRBV25-1
CDR3aa: CASSRWTGSETQYF
CDR3nt: TGTGCCAGCAGTCGTTGGACAGGGAGTGAGACCCAGTACTTC

abundance: few
d_gene: -
j_gene: TRBJ1-1
v_gene: TRBV10-3
CDR3aa: CAISRTARTEAFF
CDR3nt: TGTGCCATCAGTAGGACAGCCCGGACTGAAGCTTTCTTT

abundance: -
d_gene: TRBD1
j_gene: TRBJ1-6
v_gene: TRBV9
CDR3aa: CASSVGTGGNSPLHF
CDR3nt: TGTGCCAGCAGCGTGGGGACAGGGGGAAATTCACCCCTCCACTTT

abundance: few
d_gene: TRBD1
j_gene: TRBJ2-7
v_gene: TRBV19
CDR3aa: CASSIAGQGKDEQYF
CDR3nt: TGTGCCAGTAGTATAGCGGGACAGGGGAAAGACGAGCAGTACTTC

abundance: -
d_gene: TRBD2
j_gene: TRBJ2-5
v_gene: TRBV7-3
CDR3aa: CASSLDRGGAQYF
CDR3nt: TGTGCCAGCAGCTTAGATCGGGGAGGGGCCCAGTACTTC

abundance: -
d_gene: -
j_gene: TRBJ2-7
v_gene: TRBV2
CDR3aa: CASSEARYYEQYF
CDR3nt: TGTGCCAGCAGTGAAGCCAGATACTACGAGCAGTACTTC

abundance: -
d_gene: -
j_gene: TRBJ1-6
v_gene: TRBV30
CDR3aa: CARGSTGYSPLHF
CDR3nt: TGTGCCCGAGGTTCGACAGGTTATTCACCCCTCCACTTT

abundance: -
d_gene: -
j_gene: TRBJ2-6
v_gene: TRBV30
CDR3aa: CAGPGPLAAGANVLTF
CDR3nt: TGTGCCGGCCCGGGACCCCTTGCTGCTGGGGCCAACGTCCTGACTTTC

abundance: -
d_gene: TRBD2
j_gene: TRBJ2-3
v_gene: TRBV6-1
CDR3aa: CASLTSGGADTQYF
CDR3nt: TGTGCCAGCTTGACTAGCGGGGGGGCAGATACGCAGTATTTT

abundance: few
d_gene: -
j_gene: TRBJ2-2
v_gene: TRBV28
CDR3aa: CASRTGNTGELFF
CDR3nt: TGTGCCAGCAGGACAGGGAACACCGGGGAGCTGTTTTTT

abundance: -
d_gene: -
j_gene: TRBJ2-7
v_gene: TRBV7-2
CDR3aa: CASSSGPLGGYEQYF
CDR3nt: TGTGCCAGCAGCTCAGGGCCCCTCGGAGGGTACGAGCAGTACTTC

abundance: -
d_gene: TRBD2
j_gene: TRBJ2-3
v_gene: TRBV2
CDR3aa: CASAGESRADTQYF
CDR3nt: TGTGCCAGCGCGGGGGAGAGCAGGGCAGATACGCAGTATTTT

abundance: -
d_gene: TRBD2
j_gene: TRBJ2-1
v_gene: TRBV30
CDR3aa: CAWDSSGVWNNEQFF
CDR3nt: TGTGCCTGGGATAGTAGCGGGGTATGGAACAATGAGCAGTTCTTC

abundance: -
d_gene: TRBD1
j_gene: TRBJ1-1
v_gene: TRBV29-1
CDR3aa: CSGGQGERTEAFF
CDR3nt: TGCAGCGGTGGACAGGGGGAACGGACTGAAGCTTTCTTT

abundance: -
d_gene: -
j_gene: TRBJ2-1
v_gene: TRBV30
CDR3aa: CAWSVKANEQFF
CDR3nt: TGTGCCTGGAGTGTAAAGGCCAATGAGCAGTTCTTC

abundance: -
d_gene: TRBD1
j_gene: TRBJ1-4
v_gene: TRBV25-1
CDR3aa: CASSKTGPNEKLFF
CDR3nt: TGTGCCAGCAGTAAGACAGGGCCTAATGAAAAACTGTTTTTT

abundance: -
d_gene: -
j_gene: TRBJ1-1
v_gene: TRBV10-3
CDR3aa: CAIRETANTEAFF
CDR3nt: TGTGCCATCAGGGAGACAGCTAACACTGAAGCTTTCTTT

abundance: -
d_gene: -
j_gene: TRBJ1-2
v_gene: TRBV5-1
CDR3aa: CASSLSQLNGYTF
CDR3nt: TGCGCCAGCAGCTTGTCCCAGTTGAATGGCTACACCTTC

abundance: -
d_gene: -
j_gene: TRBJ2-7
v_gene: TRBV6-5
CDR3aa: CASSSGTASYEQYF
CDR3nt: TGTGCCAGCAGTTCCGGGACCGCCTCCTACGAGCAGTACTTC

abundance: -
d_gene: -
j_gene: TRBJ2-2
v_gene: TRBV7-9
CDR3aa: CASTRNRDPNSGELFF
CDR3nt: TGTGCCAGCACCCGAAACAGGGACCCAAATTCCGGGGAGCTGTTTTTT

abundance: -
d_gene: -
j_gene: TRBJ2-7
v_gene: TRBV5-1
CDR3aa: CASSHGLHHEQYF
CDR3nt: TGCGCCAGCAGCCACGGATTACACCACGAGCAGTACTTC

abundance: -
d_gene: -
j_gene: TRBJ2-5
v_gene: TRBV29-1
CDR3aa: CSVPSEETQYF
CDR3nt: TGCAGCGTTCCCAGCGAAGAGACCCAGTACTTC

abundance: -
d_gene: -
j_gene: TRBJ2-3
v_gene: TRBV29-1
CDR3aa: CSAPPGPGGTDTQYF
CDR3nt: TGCAGCGCCCCGCCAGGCCCGGGGGGCACAGATACGCAGTATTTT

abundance: -
d_gene: TRBD1
j_gene: TRBJ2-7
v_gene: TRBV2
CDR3aa: CASKQGQVYEQYF
CDR3nt: TGTGCCAGCAAGCAGGGACAGGTCTACGAGCAGTACTTC

abundance: few
d_gene: -
j_gene: TRBJ1-4
v_gene: TRBV28
CDR3aa: CASSTLPATNEKLFF
CDR3nt: TGTGCCAGCAGCACCCTCCCGGCAACTAATGAAAAACTGTTTTTT

abundance: -
d_gene: -
j_gene: TRBJ2-7
v_gene: TRBV5-7
CDR3aa: CASRRPLSYEQYF
CDR3nt: TGTGCCAGCCGCCGGCCACTTTCCTACGAGCAGTACTTC

abundance: -
d_gene: TRBD1
j_gene: TRBJ1-2
v_gene: TRBV6-5
CDR3aa: CASRETGSNYGYTF
CDR3nt: TGTGCCAGCAGGGAGACAGGGTCTAACTATGGCTACACCTTC

abundance: once
d_gene: TRBD1
j_gene: TRBJ1-5
v_gene: TRBV30
CDR3aa: CAWRGQGEGPQHF
CDR3nt: TGTGCCTGGAGAGGACAGGGCGAGGGGCCCCAGCATTTT

abundance: -
d_gene: -
j_gene: TRBJ1-3
v_gene: TRBV5-1
CDR3aa: CASSAGTTSSGNTIYF
CDR3nt: TGCGCCAGCAGCGCCGGGACGACGAGCTCTGGAAACACCATATATTTT

abundance: once
d_gene: TRBD1
j_gene: TRBJ1-6
v_gene: TRBV30
CDR3aa: CAWSVRTGSGSYNSPLHF
CDR3nt: TGTGCCTGGAGTGTGAGGACAGGGAGTGGGTCCTATAATTCACCCCTCCACTTT

abundance: -
d_gene: -
j_gene: TRBJ1-5
v_gene: TRBV15
CDR3aa: CATSREYNLGQSNQPQHF
CDR3nt: TGTGCCACCAGCAGAGAGTATAATCTCGGACAGAGCAATCAGCCCCAGCATTTT

abundance: -
d_gene: TRBD1
j_gene: TRBJ2-1
v_gene: TRBV18
CDR3aa: CASSPGQGTYNEQFF
CDR3nt: TGTGCCAGCTCACCGGGACAGGGTACCTACAATGAGCAGTTCTTC

abundance: -
d_gene: -
j_gene: TRBJ1-1
v_gene: TRBV5-1
CDR3aa: CASSLDEGLNTEAFF
CDR3nt: TGCGCCAGCAGCTTGGACGAGGGGTTGAACACTGAAGCTTTCTTT